These 30 T cell receptor beta chains originate from one sample sequenced in a study of human T cells and chemical hapten exposure. Time point in this sample: pre-sensitization, week 0. Treatment meaning: therapeutic diphenylcyclopropenone sensitization with weekly scalp DPC. One entry per CDR3 protein results from TCRdb running MiXCR on the RACE reads. This table holds some 36,000 distinct CDR3 sequences, approximately 7.6% found once. The sequencing used whole blood, collected in connection with sensitization to the hapten diphenylcyclopropenone (DPC). The receptor source for this set is a woman aged 50 to 65 with alopecia areata. Some clones in this sample may be carry-over from other donors' samples.

This clonotype has a count of ten or more. The V and J genes are TRBV18 and TRBJ2-4, with a tentative D call TRBD1 (5 bases). This CDR3 comprises 18 residues. Trimming stripped 0 bases from V and 0 bases from J, with 15 bases between. Per the germline V gene, CDR1 is KGHSH and CDR2 is LQKENI. The CDR3 nucleotides are TGTGCCAGCTCACCACCCGCGACAGTGATACTAGCCAAAAACATTCAGTACTTC. It is translated as CASSPPATVILAKNIQYF.

This clonotype was counted only a few times. CDR3 DNA: TGTGCCAGCAGCCCCAGCGGGGGCACAGATACGCAGTATTTT. It translates to CASSPSGGTDTQYF. The chain links TRBV6-5 to TRBJ2-3; 7 positions match TRBD2. V lost 6 bases, J lost 1 base, and 4 bases stayed unmatched. This CDR3 is built from 14 residues. Per the germline V gene, CDR1 is MNHEY and CDR2 is SVGAGI.

The table lists this clonotype with many counts. CDR3 residues: CATRLAAQETQYF. The CDR3 DNA is TGTGCCACCAGACTAGCCGCCCAAGAGACCCAGTACTTC. This chain uses TRBV7-9 with TRBJ2-5; 7 positions match TRBD2. The ends lost 10 bases at V and 1 base at J; junction bases unmatched: 6. This CDR3 spans 13 amino acids. The germline CDR1 and CDR2 sequences are SEHNR and FQNEAQ (reference sequence).

This clonotype occurred many times. Here the CDR3 reads CASSRDQGNTGELFF. In DNA form, the CDR3 reads TGTGCCAGCAGCAGAGACCAGGGGAACACCGGGGAGCTGTTTTTT. This chain joins TRBV7-6 and TRBJ2-2; a weak D match, TRBD1 (5 bases). V was trimmed by 5 bases and J by 1 base, leaving 11 bases between them. The CDR3 extends over 15 amino acids. Germline CDR1 reads SGHVS; CDR2 reads FNYEAQ.

Worth noting for this clonotype: At one end, the junction sequence differs from germline, possibly due to a read error. The chain couples TRBV12-3 or TRBV12-4 to TRBJ2-3, with 8 bases that match TRBD1. The CDR3 contains 15 residues. The CDR3 nucleotides are TGTGCCAGCAGTTCCGGGACAGGCAGGACAGATATGCAGTATTTT. This sequence encodes CASSSGTGRTDMQYF.

This clonotype was counted at least ten times. The V and J genes are TRBV6-6 and TRBJ2-3; the match to TRBD1 covers 8 bases. The CDR3 runs 15 residues. The ends lost 6 bases at V and 4 bases at J; junction bases unmatched: 9. CDR1 and CDR2 from the germline V gene are MNHNY and SVGAGI (reference sequence). The CDR3 DNA reads TGTGCCAGCAGCAGCAGGGGGCGGGTTGCAGATACGCAGTATTTT. Protein sequence: CASSSRGRVADTQYF.

The chain joins TRBV2 to TRBJ2-3; unclear D gene. The ends were cut back, 0 bases at V and 6 bases at J, with 13 bases in the middle. The germline CDR1 and CDR2 sequences are SNHLY and FYNNEI. CDR3 length: 15 residues. The chain's CDR3 is CASSEALRPGDTQYF. CDR3 sequence (DNA): TGTGCCAGCAGTGAAGCGTTGCGCCCGGGCGATACGCAGTATTTT.

Ten or more counts support this clonotype. CDR3 region: CASSRDRVPPRDTGELFF. The CDR3 bases are TGTGCCAGCAGCCGTGACAGGGTTCCCCCAAGGGACACCGGGGAGCTGTTTTTT. The chain carries TRBV11-2 and TRBJ2-2; 7 nucleotides align to TRBD1. The CDR3 sequence is 18 residues long. Losses at the gene ends were 5 bases for V and 3 bases for J; bases not matched to a gene: 15. The germline V gene has CDR1 SGHAT and CDR2 FQNNGV.

This clonotype was seen repeatedly, ten times or more. The CDR3 spells CAIREWAGGGEAFF. The CDR3, as DNA: TGTGCCATCAGGGAATGGGCCGGCGGGGGTGAAGCTTTCTTT. This rearrangement joins TRBV6-6 to TRBJ1-1; tentative D call: TRBD1 (5 bases). CDR1 and CDR2 from the germline V gene are MNHNY and SVGAGI (reference sequence). V was clipped by 10 bases and J by 7 bases, with 22 bases between them. CDR3 length: 14 residues.

The rearrangement uses TRBV2 and TRBJ2-7; a possible D gene is TRBD2 (5 bases). The CDR3 covers 14 residues. Germline CDR1 reads SNHLY; CDR2 reads FYNNEI. Deletions cut 7 bases from V and 0 bases from J, with 13 bases between. CDR3 in amino acids: CASIAASSSYEQYF. Written as DNA, the CDR3 is TGTGCCAGCATTGCGGCTAGCAGCTCCTACGAGCAGTACTTC.

J is TRBJ1-6 and V is TRBV2; D gene unclear. This CDR3 has 13 amino acids. V dropped 3 bases and J dropped 9 bases, with 9 bases sitting between them. Germline CDR1 reads SNHLY; CDR2 reads FYNNEI. This CDR3 reads CASSERLSSPLHF. In DNA, the CDR3 is TGTGCCAGCAGTGAGCGTCTTAGTTCACCCCTCCACTTT.

The sample holds many counts of this clonotype. The V call is TRBV28, the J call TRBJ2-3; the D is unclear. The V gene lost 2 bases and the J gene lost 4 bases, with 7 bases spanning the gap. Per germline, CDR1 MDHEN and CDR2 SYDVKM. The CDR3 spans 13 residues. The CDR3 DNA reads TGTGCCAGCAGTTTAACGCAGGCAGATACGCAGTATTTT. Translation: CASSLTQADTQYF.

The table lists this clonotype with many counts. This chain connects TRBV5-1 to TRBJ2-1; tentatively, D is TRBD2 (6 bases). The CDR3 extends over 12 amino acids. Trimming removed 2 bases at V and 11 bases at J, with 11 bases between. Germline CDR1 and CDR2: SGHRS and YFSETQ. Written as DNA, the CDR3 is TGCGCCAGCAGCTTAGGGGCGGGAAAGCAGTTCTTC. Its protein product is CASSLGAGKQFF.

This clonotype has ten or more counts. This rearrangement joins TRBV29-1 to TRBJ1-4, with TRBD1 matching 7 bases. Losses at the gene ends were 7 bases for V and 6 bases for J; bases not matched to a gene: 8. The length of the CDR3 is 13 residues. Germline assignment: CDR1 SQVTM and CDR2 ANQGSEA. CDR3: CSAQDRVDEKLFF. CDR3 DNA: TGCAGCGCTCAAGACAGGGTTGATGAAAAACTGTTTTTT.

This clonotype was recorded at least ten times. The chain joins TRBV7-8 to TRBJ1-5; D may be TRBD1 (6 bases). The CDR3 loop spans 14 amino acids. Germline loops: CDR1 SGHVS, CDR2 FQNEAQ. Trimming pared 2 bases from V and 3 bases from J, leaving 8 bases between. Here the CDR3 reads CASSLNRANQPQHF. The CDR3 DNA reads TGTGCCAGCAGCTTAAACAGGGCCAATCAGCCCCAGCATTTT. Full variable domain (rest looked up from reference TRBV7-8 and TRBJ1-5): GAGVSQSPRYKVAKRGQDVALRCDPISGHVSLFWYQQALGQGPEFLTYFQNEAQLDKSGLPSDRFFAERPEGSVSTLKIQRTQQEDSAVYLCASSLNRANQPQHFGDGTRLSIL.

The table lists this clonotype with a few counts. The V and J genes are TRBV29-1 and TRBJ2-2; D is uncertain. The CDR3 runs to 14 residues. Germline loops: CDR1 SQVTM, CDR2 ANQGSEA. Trimming pared 1 base from V and 2 bases from J, leaving 8 bases between. The CDR3, as DNA: TGCAGCGTTGAAGCGGGCGCTAACACCGGGGAGCTGTTTTTT. Translating gives CSVEAGANTGELFF.

This clonotype has just a few counts. This chain uses TRBV6-2 or TRBV6-3 with TRBJ2-2, with 7 bases that match TRBD1. CDR1 and CDR2 from the germline V gene are MNHEY and SVGEGT. The CDR3 length is 15 residues. V shed 2 bases and J 4 bases; nucleotides not matched to a gene: 4. Here the CDR3 reads CASSYLGQATGELFF. In DNA form, the CDR3 reads TGTGCCAGCAGTTACCTAGGACAGGCCACCGGGGAGCTGTTTTTT.

The gene calls are TRBV28 and TRBJ2-7; D gene unclear. CDR3 length equals 13 residues. Trimming pared 5 bases from V and 3 bases from J, leaving 11 bases between. CDR1 is MDHEN and CDR2 is SYDVKM in the germline V gene. The CDR3 DNA is TGTGCCAGCAGTCTAAATGTGCGCTACGAGCAGTACTTC. This encodes CASSLNVRYEQYF.

This clonotype was observed at least ten times. This sequence joins TRBV28 and TRBJ2-7, with 8 bases matching TRBD1. Germline CDR1 and CDR2: MDHEN and SYDVKM. V lost 4 bases, J lost 2 bases, and 10 bases stayed unmatched. The CDR3 is made up of 16 amino acids. The CDR3 DNA sequence: TGTGCCAGCAGTTCGGTTGGCGGGACAGGCCCCTACGAGCAGTACTTC. It translates to CASSSVGGTGPYEQYF. Variable domain in full (rest from reference TRBV28 and TRBJ2-7): DVKVTQSSRYLVKRTGEKVFLECVQDMDHENMFWYRQDPGLGLRLIYFSYDVKMKEKGDIPEGYSVSREKKERFSLILESASTNQTSMYLCASSSVGGTGPYEQYFGPGTRLTVT.

This clonotype was seen repeatedly, ten times or more. V is TRBV28 and J is TRBJ2-7, with D maybe TRBD1 (5 bases). Germline assignment: CDR1 MDHEN and CDR2 SYDVKM. Trimming cost V 10 bases and J 3 bases, with 16 bases left between them. The CDR3 has 13 residues. The chain's CDR3 is CAISPGFLYEQYF. The CDR3 DNA sequence: TGTGCCATAAGCCCAGGGTTTCTCTACGAGCAGTACTTC.

The table lists this clonotype with many counts. The chain combines TRBV6-2 or TRBV6-3 with TRBJ2-7; D remains unclear. The CDR3 covers 11 residues. With 2 bases removed from V and 6 bases from J, the gap between germline ends came to 5 bases. Germline V CDR1 and CDR2: MNHEY, SVGEGT. CDR3 nucleotide sequence: TGTGCCAGCAGTTACCGCACCGAGCAGTACTTC. Its protein product is CASSYRTEQYF.

This clonotype was seen repeatedly, ten times or more. V and J are TRBV13 and TRBJ2-7; TRBD2 matches 8 bases. CDR1 PRHDT and CDR2 FYEKMQ come from the germline V gene (reference sequence). The CDR3 extends over 16 amino acids. V lost 2 bases, J lost 4 bases, and 10 bases stayed unmatched. As DNA, the CDR3 is TGTGCCAGCAGCTTATCAGGCGGGGGGAATCTATACGAGCAGTACTTC. This translates into CASSLSGGGNLYEQYF.

This clonotype was seen many times. This chain uses TRBV3-1 with TRBJ2-1, with TRBD2 identical over 9 bases. The CDR3 has 15 amino acids. V trimming: 6 bases; J trimming: 5 bases; junction bases outside the gene matches: 8. Germline CDR1 reads LGHDT; CDR2 reads YNNKEL (reference sequence). CDR3 loop: CASRLTSGGDNEQFF. The CDR3 DNA reads as TGTGCCAGCAGGTTGACTAGCGGAGGAGACAATGAGCAGTTCTTC.

This clonotype was seen at least ten times. The rearrangement links TRBV2 to TRBJ2-5, with TRBD1 identical over 8 bases. The CDR3 is 15 residues long. Unmatched junction bases numbered 9, after V lost 7 bases and J lost 2 bases. CDR1 SNHLY and CDR2 FYNNEI come from the germline V gene. CDR3 loop: CASTPWTGPQETQYF. CDR3 coding DNA: TGTGCCAGCACCCCGTGGACAGGGCCTCAAGAGACCCAGTACTTC.

This clonotype was recorded many times. The chain employs TRBV20-1 and TRBJ1-5; possibly TRBD1 for D (6 bases). The CDR3 length is 12 residues. The germline V gene has CDR1 DFQATT and CDR2 SNEGSKA (reference sequence). Trimming left V 5 bases short and J 5 bases short, with 10 bases between. The CDR3 here is CSAVGADQPQHF. In DNA, the CDR3 is TGCAGTGCTGTGGGGGCAGATCAGCCCCAGCATTTT.

This clonotype was detected only a few times. The V call is TRBV5-6, the J call TRBJ1-2, with TRBD1 as a possible D gene (5 bases). Per germline, CDR1 SGHDT and CDR2 YYEEEE. Trimming took off 5 bases at V and 4 bases at J, with 15 bases between the two ends. CDR3 length: 14 residues. DNA for the CDR3: TGTGCCAGCAGTTTTTCCGGGGGGTCCTATGGCTACACCTTC. Protein sequence: CASSFSGGSYGYTF.

This clonotype has just a few counts. The chain uses TRBV9 and TRBJ2-5; 14 nucleotides align to TRBD2. The CDR3 is 18 residues long. CDR1 and CDR2 from the germline V gene are SGDLS and YYNGEE. V was clipped by 3 bases and J by 2 bases; unmatched bases: 9. Here the CDR3 reads CASSGGTSGRVGQETQYF. In DNA, the CDR3 is TGTGCCAGCAGCGGTGGGACTAGCGGGAGAGTTGGGCAAGAGACCCAGTACTTC.

This clonotype was recorded many times. This chain connects TRBV28 to TRBJ1-5; D possibly corresponds to TRBD1 (5 bases). Trimming took off 8 bases at V and 6 bases at J, with 23 bases between the two ends. The CDR3 totals 16 residues. Germline V gene sequence: CDR1 MDHEN, CDR2 SYDVKM. CDR3 region: CASSRGYDRGGQPQHF. DNA of the CDR3: TGTGCCAGCTCTAGGGGTTACGACAGAGGAGGTCAGCCCCAGCATTTT.

This clonotype was detected ten times or more. The chain is built from TRBV28 and TRBJ2-7, with TRBD2 matching 8 bases. The CDR3 spans 15 residues. Germline V gives CDR1 MDHEN, CDR2 SYDVKM. Losses at the gene ends were 3 bases for V and 0 bases for J; bases not matched to a gene: 4. CDR3: CASSLTGGPSYEQYF. The CDR3 DNA sequence: TGTGCCAGCAGTTTGACGGGAGGGCCCTCCTACGAGCAGTACTTC.

This clonotype was counted many times. The genes are TRBV13 and TRBJ2-1; 13 bases agree with TRBD2. With 5 bases clipped from V and 3 bases from J, the junction kept 13 bases outside the gene matches. The length of the CDR3 is 19 residues. Looked up from germline, CDR1 is PRHDT and CDR2 is FYEKMQ (reference sequence). DNA of the CDR3: TGTGCCAGCAGCGGGAGGGTAAGAGGACTAGCGGGAGTCTACAATGAGCAGTTCTTC. It encodes CASSGRVRGLAGVYNEQFF.